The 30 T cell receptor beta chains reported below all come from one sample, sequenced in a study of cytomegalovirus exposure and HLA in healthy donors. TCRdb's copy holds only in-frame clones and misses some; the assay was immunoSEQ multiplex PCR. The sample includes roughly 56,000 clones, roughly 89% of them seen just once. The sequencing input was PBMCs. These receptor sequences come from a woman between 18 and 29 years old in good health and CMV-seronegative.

The CDR3 sequence is CASSQDRGAYNEQFF. Written as DNA, the CDR3 is TGTGCCAGCAGCCAAGACAGGGGCGCCTACAATGAGCAGTTCTTC. The chain employs TRBV9 and TRBJ2-1; 8 bases are a match to TRBD1. Losses at the gene ends were 4 bases for V and 2 bases for J; bases not matched to a gene: 5. CDR1 is SGDLS, CDR2 YYNGEE, per germline. The CDR3 is 15 residues long. The full variable domain, completed using reference TRBV9 and TRBJ2-1, is DSGVTQTPKHLITATGQRVTLRCSPRSGDLSVYWYQQSLDQGLQFLIQYYNGEERAKGNILERFSAQQFPDLHSELNLSSLELGDSALYFCASSQDRGAYNEQFFGPGTRLTVL.

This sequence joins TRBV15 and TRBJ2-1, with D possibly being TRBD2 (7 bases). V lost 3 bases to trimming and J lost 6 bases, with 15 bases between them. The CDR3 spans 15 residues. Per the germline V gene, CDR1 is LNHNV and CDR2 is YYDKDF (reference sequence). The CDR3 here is CATSSGGALRNEQFF. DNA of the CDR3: TGTGCCACCAGCAGTGGGGGGGCGCTTCGCAATGAGCAGTTCTTC.

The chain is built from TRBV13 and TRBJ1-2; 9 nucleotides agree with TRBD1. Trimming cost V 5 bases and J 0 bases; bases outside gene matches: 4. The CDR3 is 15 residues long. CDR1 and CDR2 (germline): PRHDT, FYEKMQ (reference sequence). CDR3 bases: TGTGCCAGCAGCCCCCGGACAGGGGCTAACTATGGCTACACCTTC. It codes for CASSPRTGANYGYTF.

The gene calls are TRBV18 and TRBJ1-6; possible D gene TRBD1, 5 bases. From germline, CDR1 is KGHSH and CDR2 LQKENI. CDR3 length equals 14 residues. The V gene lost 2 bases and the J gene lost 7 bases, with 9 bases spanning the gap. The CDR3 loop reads CASSPGGGNSPLHF. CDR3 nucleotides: TGTGCCAGCTCACCAGGGGGAGGGAATTCACCCCTCCACTTT.

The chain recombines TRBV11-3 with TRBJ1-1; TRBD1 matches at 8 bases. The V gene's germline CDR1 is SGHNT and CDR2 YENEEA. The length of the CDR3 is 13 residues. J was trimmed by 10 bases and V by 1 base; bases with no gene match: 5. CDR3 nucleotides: TGTGCCAGCAGCTTAGGGACAGGGAATTCAGCTTTCTTT. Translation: CASSLGTGNSAFF.

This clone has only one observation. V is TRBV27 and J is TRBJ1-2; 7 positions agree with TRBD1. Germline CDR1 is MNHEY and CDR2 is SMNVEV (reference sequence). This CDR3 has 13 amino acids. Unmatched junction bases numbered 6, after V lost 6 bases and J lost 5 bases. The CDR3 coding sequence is TGTGCCAGCAGGCGACAGGGTTGGTATGGCTACACCTTC. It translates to CASRRQGWYGYTF.

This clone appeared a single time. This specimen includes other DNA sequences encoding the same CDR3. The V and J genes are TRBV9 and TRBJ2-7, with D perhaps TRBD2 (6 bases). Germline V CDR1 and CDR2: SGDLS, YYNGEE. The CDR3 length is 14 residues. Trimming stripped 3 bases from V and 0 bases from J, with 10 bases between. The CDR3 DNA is TGTGCCAGCAGCGCTCACGGGGGCTCCTACGAGCAGTACTTC. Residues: CASSAHGGSYEQYF.

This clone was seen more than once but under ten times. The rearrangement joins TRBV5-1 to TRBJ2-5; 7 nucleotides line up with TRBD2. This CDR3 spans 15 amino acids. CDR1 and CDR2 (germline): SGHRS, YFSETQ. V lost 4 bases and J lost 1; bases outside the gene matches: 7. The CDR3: CASSNLGLVQETQYF. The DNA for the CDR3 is TGCGCCAGCAGCAACCTAGGACTAGTCCAAGAGACCCAGTACTTC. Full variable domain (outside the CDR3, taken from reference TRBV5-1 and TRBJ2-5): KAGVTQTPRYLIKTRGQQVTLSCSPISGHRSVSWYQQTPGQGLQFLFEYFSETQRNKGNFPGRFSGRQFSNSRSEMNVSTLELGDSALYLCASSNLGLVQETQYFGPGTRLLVL.

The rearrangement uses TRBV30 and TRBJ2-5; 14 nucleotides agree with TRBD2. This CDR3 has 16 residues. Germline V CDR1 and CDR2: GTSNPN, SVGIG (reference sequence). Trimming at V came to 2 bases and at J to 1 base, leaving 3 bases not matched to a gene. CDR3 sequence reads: CAWSYGTSGGQETQYF. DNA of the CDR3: TGTGCCTGGAGTTATGGGACTAGCGGGGGCCAAGAGACCCAGTACTTC.

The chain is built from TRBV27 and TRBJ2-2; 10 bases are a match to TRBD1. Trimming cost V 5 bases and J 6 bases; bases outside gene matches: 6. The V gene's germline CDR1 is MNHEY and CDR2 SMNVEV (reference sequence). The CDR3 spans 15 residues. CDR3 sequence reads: CASSRDRGVAGELFF. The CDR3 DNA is TGTGCCAGCAGTAGGGACAGGGGAGTCGCCGGGGAGCTGTTTTTT.

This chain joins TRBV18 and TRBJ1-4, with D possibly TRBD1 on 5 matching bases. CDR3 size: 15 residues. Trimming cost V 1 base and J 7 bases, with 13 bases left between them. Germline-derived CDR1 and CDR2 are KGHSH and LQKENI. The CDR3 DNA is TGTGCCAGCTCACCACAGCAGGGTTGGTCTGAAAAACTGTTTTTT. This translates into CASSPQQGWSEKLFF.

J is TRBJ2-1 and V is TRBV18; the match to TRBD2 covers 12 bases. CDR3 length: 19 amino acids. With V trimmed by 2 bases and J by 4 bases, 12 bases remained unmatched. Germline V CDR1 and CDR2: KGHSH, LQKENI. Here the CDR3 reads CASSPLTSGGTRGYNEQFF. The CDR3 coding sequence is TGTGCCAGCTCACCATTGACTAGCGGGGGTACGAGGGGATACAATGAGCAGTTCTTC. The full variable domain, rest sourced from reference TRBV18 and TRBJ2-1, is NAGVMQNPRHLVRRRGQEARLRCSPMKGHSHVYWYRQLPEEGLKFMVYLQKENIIDESGMPKERFSAEFPKEGPSILRIQQVVRGDSAAYFCASSPLTSGGTRGYNEQFFGPGTRLTVL.

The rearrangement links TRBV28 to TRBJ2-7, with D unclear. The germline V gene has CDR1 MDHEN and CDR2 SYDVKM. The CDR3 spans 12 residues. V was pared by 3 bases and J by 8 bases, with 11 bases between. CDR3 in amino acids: CASSLRLMQQYF. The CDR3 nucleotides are TGTGCCAGCAGTTTGCGGCTCATGCAGCAGTACTTC.

The CDR3 region is CASSQDRRSYNEQFF. CDR3 DNA: TGCGCCAGCAGCCAGGACAGGAGATCCTACAATGAGCAGTTCTTC. This rearrangement joins TRBV10-1 to TRBJ2-1, with 7 bases identical to TRBD1. The CDR3 is made up of 15 amino acids. V dropped 6 bases and J dropped 1; count of bases not matched to a gene: 6. Per the germline V gene, CDR1 is WNHNN and CDR2 is SYGVQD (reference sequence).

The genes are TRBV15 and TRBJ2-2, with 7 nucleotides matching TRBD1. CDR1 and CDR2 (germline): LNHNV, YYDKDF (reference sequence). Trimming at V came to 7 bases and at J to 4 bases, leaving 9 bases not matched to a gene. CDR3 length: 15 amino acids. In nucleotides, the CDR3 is TGTGCCACCAAAGAATTGACAGGGTCCACCGGGGAGCTGTTTTTT. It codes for CATKELTGSTGELFF.

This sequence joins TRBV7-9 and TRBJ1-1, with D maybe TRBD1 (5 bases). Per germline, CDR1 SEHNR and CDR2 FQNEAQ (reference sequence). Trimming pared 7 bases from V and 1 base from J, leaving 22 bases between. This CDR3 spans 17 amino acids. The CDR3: CASNLRAATTGNTEAFF. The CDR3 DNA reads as TGTGCCAGCAACCTTAGGGCCGCCACCACAGGGAACACTGAAGCTTTCTTT.

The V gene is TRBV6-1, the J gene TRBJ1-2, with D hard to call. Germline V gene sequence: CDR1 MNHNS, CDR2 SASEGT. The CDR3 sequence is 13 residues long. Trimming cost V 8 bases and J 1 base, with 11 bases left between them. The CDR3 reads CASSREVNYGYTF. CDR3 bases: TGTGCCAGCTCAAGAGAAGTTAACTATGGCTACACCTTC.

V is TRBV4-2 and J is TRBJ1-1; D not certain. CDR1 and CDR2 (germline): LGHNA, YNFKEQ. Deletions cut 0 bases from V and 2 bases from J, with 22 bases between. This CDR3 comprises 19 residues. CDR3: CASSQETSAGGWRNTEAFF. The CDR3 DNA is TGTGCCAGCAGCCAAGAAACGTCGGCAGGAGGTTGGCGAAACACTGAAGCTTTCTTT.

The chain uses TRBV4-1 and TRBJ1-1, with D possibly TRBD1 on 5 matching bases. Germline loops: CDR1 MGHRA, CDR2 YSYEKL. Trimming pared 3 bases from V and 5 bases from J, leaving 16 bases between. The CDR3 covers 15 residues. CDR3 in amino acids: CASSHNNRGGTEAFF. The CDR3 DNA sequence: TGCGCCAGCAGCCACAATAACCGGGGGGGAACTGAAGCTTTCTTT.

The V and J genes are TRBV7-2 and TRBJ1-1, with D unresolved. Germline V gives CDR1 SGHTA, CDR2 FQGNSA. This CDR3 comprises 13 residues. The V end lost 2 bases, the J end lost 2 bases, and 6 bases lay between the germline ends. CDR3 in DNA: TGTGCCAGCAGCTTATCCAGAAACACTGAAGCTTTCTTT. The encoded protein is CASSLSRNTEAFF. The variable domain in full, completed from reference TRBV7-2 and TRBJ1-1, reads GAGVSQSPSNKVTEKGKDVELRCDPISGHTALYWYRQSLGQGLEFLIYFQGNSAPDKSGLPSDRFSAERTGGSVSTLTIQRTQQEDSAVYLCASSLSRNTEAFFGQGTRLTVV.

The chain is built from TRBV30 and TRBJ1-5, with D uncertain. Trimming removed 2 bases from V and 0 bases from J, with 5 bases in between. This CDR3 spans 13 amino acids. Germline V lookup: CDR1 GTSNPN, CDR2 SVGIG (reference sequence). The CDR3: CAWSLDSNQPQHF. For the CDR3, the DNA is TGTGCCTGGAGTTTAGATAGCAATCAGCCCCAGCATTTT.

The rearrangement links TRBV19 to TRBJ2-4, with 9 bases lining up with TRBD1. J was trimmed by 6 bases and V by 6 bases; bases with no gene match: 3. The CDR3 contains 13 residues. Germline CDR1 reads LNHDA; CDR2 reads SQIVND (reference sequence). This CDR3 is CASRPGQGNIQYF. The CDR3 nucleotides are TGTGCCAGTAGACCGGGACAGGGAAACATTCAGTACTTC.

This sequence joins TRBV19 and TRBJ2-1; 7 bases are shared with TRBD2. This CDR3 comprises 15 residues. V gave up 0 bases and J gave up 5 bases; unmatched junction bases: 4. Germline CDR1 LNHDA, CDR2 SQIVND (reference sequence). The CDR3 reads CASSIDPGGHNEQFF. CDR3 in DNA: TGTGCCAGTAGTATAGATCCGGGAGGACACAATGAGCAGTTCTTC.

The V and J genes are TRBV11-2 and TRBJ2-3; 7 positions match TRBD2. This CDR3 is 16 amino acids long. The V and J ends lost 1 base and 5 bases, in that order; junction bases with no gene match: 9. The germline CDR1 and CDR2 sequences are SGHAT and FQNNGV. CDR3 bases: TGTGCCAGCAGCTTAGGGGGAGGGCCTCTCGTAGATACGCAGTATTTT. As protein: CASSLGGGPLVDTQYF.

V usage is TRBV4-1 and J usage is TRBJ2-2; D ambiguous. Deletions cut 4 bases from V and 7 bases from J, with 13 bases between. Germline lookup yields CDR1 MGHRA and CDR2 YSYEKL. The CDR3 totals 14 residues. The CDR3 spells CASSPQIDGGELFF. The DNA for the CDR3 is TGCGCCAGCAGCCCACAGATTGACGGCGGGGAGCTGTTTTTT.

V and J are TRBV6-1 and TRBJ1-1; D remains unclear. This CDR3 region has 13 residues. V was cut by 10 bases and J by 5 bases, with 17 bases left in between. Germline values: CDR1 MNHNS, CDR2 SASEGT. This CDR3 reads CATLVISSTEAFF. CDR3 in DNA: TGTGCCACCCTAGTAATCTCGAGTACTGAAGCTTTCTTT.

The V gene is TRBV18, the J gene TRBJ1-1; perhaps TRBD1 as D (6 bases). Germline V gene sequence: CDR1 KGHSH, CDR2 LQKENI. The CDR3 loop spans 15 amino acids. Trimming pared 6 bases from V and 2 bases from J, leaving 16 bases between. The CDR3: CASSRDRTYNTEAFF. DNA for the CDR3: TGTGCCAGCTCTCGCGACAGGACCTATAACACTGAAGCTTTCTTT.

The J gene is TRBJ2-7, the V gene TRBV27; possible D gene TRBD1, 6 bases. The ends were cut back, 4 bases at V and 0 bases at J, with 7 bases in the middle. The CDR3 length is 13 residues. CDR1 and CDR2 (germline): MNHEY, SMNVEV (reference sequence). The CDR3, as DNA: TGTGCCAGCAGTTCACAGGGCTCCTACGAGCAGTACTTC. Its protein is CASSSQGSYEQYF.

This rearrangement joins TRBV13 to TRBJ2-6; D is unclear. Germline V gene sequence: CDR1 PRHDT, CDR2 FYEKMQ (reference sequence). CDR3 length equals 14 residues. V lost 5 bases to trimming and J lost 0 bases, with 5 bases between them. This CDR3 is CASSVISGANVLTF. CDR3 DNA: TGTGCCAGCAGCGTCATCTCTGGGGCCAACGTCCTGACTTTC. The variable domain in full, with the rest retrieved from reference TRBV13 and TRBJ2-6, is AAGVIQSPRHLIKEKRETATLKCYPIPRHDTVYWYQQGPGQDPQFLISFYEKMQSDKGSIPDRFSAQQFSDYHSELNMSSLELGDSALYFCASSVISGANVLTFGAGSRLTVL.

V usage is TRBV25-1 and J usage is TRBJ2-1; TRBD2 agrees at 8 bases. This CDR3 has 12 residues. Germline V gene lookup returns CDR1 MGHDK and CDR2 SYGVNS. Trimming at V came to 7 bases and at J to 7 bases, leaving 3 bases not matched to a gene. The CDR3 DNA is TGTGCCAGCAATTTAGCGGGAAATGAGCAGTTCTTC. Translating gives CASNLAGNEQFF.